This note documents a single T cell receptor beta chain sequence. Here immunoSEQ multiplex PCR was the method, and the copy in TCRdb shows in-frame clones only, minus some. The sample contains under 300,000 clones, about 93% of which appear only once. This sample was included in a study of blood T cell repertoires in COVID-19. The CDR3 sequence is 13 residues long. Germline CDR1 and CDR2: SNHLY and FYNNEI. Trimming removed 1 base at V and 9 bases at J, with 10 bases between. The receptor was isolated from a man aged 25 to 45 with COVID-19, enrolled during active disease. The rearrangement uses TRBV2 and TRBJ1-5; D is ambiguous. Sequencing was performed on peripheral blood. CDR3 nucleotide sequence: TGTGCCAGCAGTGAAGGGGTGCGGGGGCCCCAGCATTTT. Its translation is CASSEGVRGPQHF.